This T cell receptor beta chain was identified during a study of T cell responses to AZD1222 COVID-19 vaccine. The CDR3 is 14 residues long. V gave up 5 bases and J gave up 5 bases; unmatched junction bases: 6. Germline CDR1 is SGHDT and CDR2 is YYEEEE. TCRdb's copy holds only in-frame clones and misses some; the assay was immunoSEQ multiplex PCR. The sample lists over 65,000 clones; 90% to 95% were seen once. This clone was seen a handful of times. Sequencing used peripheral blood, obtained on day 0 of MenACWY control vaccination. This clonotype was obtained from an adult in good health. The chain couples TRBV5-6 to TRBJ1-4, with TRBD1 matching over 7 bases. The CDR3 sequence: CASSFQGENEKLFF. As DNA, the CDR3 is TGTGCCAGCAGTTTTCAGGGGGAGAATGAAAAACTGTTTTTT.